This T cell receptor beta chain was captured in a study of molecular identifiers for immune sequencing clone quantification. Worth noting for this clonotype: Sequence at one end of the junction differs from germline and may be a read error.

The CDR3 loop spans 15 amino acids. Looked up from germline, CDR1 is LGHNA and CDR2 is YSLEER. Bulk TCR libraries were made with methods that had been previously described and with listed TCR primers. TCRdb processed the PCR reads anew with MiXCR; each CDR3 protein has one entry. The sample yields some 320,000 distinct CDR3 sequences, roughly a quarter seen once. Sequences were obtained from naive CD8+ T cells from blood, with Jurkat cell RNA spiked in. Subset here: FACS-sorted CD8+CD4-CCR7+CD45RA+ naive T cells. The TCR comes from a human donor in good health. Some libraries in this study had Jurkat cell RNA spiked in. The chain uses TRBV4-3 and TRBJ2-3; 9 nucleotides line up with TRBD2. The CDR3, as DNA: TGCGGCAGCAGCCAAGGGGGCGGGGGGGCTTATACGCAGTATTTT. Amino acid sequence: CGSSQGGGGAYTQYF.